This T cell receptor (beta chain) stems from a study of blood T cells in healthy people across ages. This clonotype turned up a few times. No antigen is known for it. Findings of the study overall: Per million T cells, the diversity of TCR beta decreased roughly linearly as age advanced.

Per germline, CDR1 LNHDA and CDR2 SQIVND (reference sequence). V lost 6 bases and J lost 4; bases outside the gene matches: 5. The CDR3 consists of 14 residues. Through a sample-barcoded 5' primer and a J-beta primer mix, a second PCR was run for roughly 7 to 12 cycles. Tagging of each cDNA molecule was performed by a template-switch adaptor with 12 random nucleotides. TCRdb redid the calling of the 5' RACE reads with MiXCR, one entry per CDR3 protein. The sample has some 690,000 distinct CDR3 sequences, 20% to 25% seen once. Each sample yielded at least 6 micrograms of PBMC total RNA. J is TRBJ2-3 and V is TRBV19, with 9 bases matching TRBD1. This TCR was sampled from a man aged 65-85 years in good health. Sequenced: blood. The CDR3 region is CASRGRTGADTQYF. CDR3 in DNA: TGTGCCAGTAGGGGGAGGACAGGGGCAGATACGCAGTATTTT.